The 6 T cell receptor beta chains listed next were all sequenced from one sample in a study of blood T cell repertoires in COVID-19. Libraries were prepared by immunoSEQ multiplex PCR; TCRdb keeps only in-frame clonotypes and omits some of them. The sample has fewer than 300,000 clones, around 82% seen once. The specimen was peripheral blood. The receptors here all came from a woman aged 18-29 years with acute or convalescent COVID-19.

This chain joins TRBV10-2 and TRBJ2-7, with a weak D call TRBD2 (6 bases). Trimming stripped 1 base from V and 2 bases from J, with 12 bases between. CDR1 and CDR2 (germline): WSHSY, SAAADI. The CDR3 sequence is 15 residues long. CDR3 region: CASSEWWTTTYEQYF. The CDR3 nucleotides read TGCGCCAGCAGTGAGTGGTGGACTACAACCTACGAGCAGTACTTC.

The V call is TRBV11-2, the J call TRBJ2-7; D is undetermined. Trimming shortened V by 1 base and J by 5 bases, and 6 bases separated the two germline ends. The CDR3 length is 12 residues. Per germline, CDR1 SGHAT and CDR2 FQNNGV. CDR3 sequence reads: CASSLVRDEQYF. The DNA of the CDR3 is TGTGCCAGCAGCTTAGTTCGGGACGAGCAGTACTTC.

This clone was counted between two and nine times. The chain is built from TRBV12-5 and TRBJ2-2; D is unresolved. Trimming cost V 2 bases and J 0 bases, with 4 bases left between them. The CDR3 loop spans 14 amino acids. Germline assignment: CDR1 LGHNT and CDR2 FRNRAP. The CDR3: CASGLSPNTGELFF. In DNA, the CDR3 is TGTGCTAGTGGTTTGAGCCCGAACACCGGGGAGCTGTTTTTT.

The rearrangement uses TRBV27 and TRBJ1-1, with 8 bases lining up with TRBD1. Unmatched junction bases numbered 7, after V lost 7 bases and J lost 6 bases. Germline V lookup: CDR1 MNHEY, CDR2 SMNVEV (reference sequence). The CDR3 runs 13 residues. CDR3 DNA sequence: TGTGCCAGCATTCAACAGGGGGGCTCTGAAGCTTTCTTT. Translating it yields CASIQQGGSEAFF.

The chain uses TRBV28 and TRBJ1-6, with 7 bases matching TRBD1. This CDR3 has 14 residues. V shed 4 bases and J 5 bases; nucleotides not matched to a gene: 2. CDR1 and CDR2 from the germline V gene are MDHEN and SYDVKM. The CDR3 DNA sequence: TGTGCCAGCAGTTCACAGGGGCATAATTCACCCCTCCACTTT. Its protein product is CASSSQGHNSPLHF.

The chain joins TRBV5-8 to TRBJ2-2; TRBD2 aligns across 8 bases. The junction had 6 bases not matched to a gene; V was cut back by 2 bases and J by 6 bases. The CDR3 is made up of 15 amino acids. Germline CDR1 reads SGHTS; CDR2 reads YDEGEE. The CDR3 nucleotides read TGTGCCAGCAGCTTCGACGGGAGGGCAGCCGGGGAGCTGTTTTTT. Encoded protein: CASSFDGRAAGELFF.